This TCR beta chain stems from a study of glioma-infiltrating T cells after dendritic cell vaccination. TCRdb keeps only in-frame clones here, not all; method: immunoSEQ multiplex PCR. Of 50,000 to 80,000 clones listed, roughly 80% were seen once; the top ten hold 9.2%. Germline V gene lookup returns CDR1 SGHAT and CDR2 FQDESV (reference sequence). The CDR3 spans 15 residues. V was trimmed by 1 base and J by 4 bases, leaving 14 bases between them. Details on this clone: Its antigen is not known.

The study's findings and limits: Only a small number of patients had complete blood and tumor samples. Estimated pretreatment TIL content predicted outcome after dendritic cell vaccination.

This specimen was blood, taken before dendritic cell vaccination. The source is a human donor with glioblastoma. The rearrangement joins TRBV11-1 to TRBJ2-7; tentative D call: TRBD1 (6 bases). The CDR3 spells CASSLGGDTVYEQYF. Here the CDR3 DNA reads TGTGCCAGCAGCTTAGGTGGGGACACCGTATACGAGCAGTACTTC.